The rows below give T cell receptor beta chains drawn from one sample of a study of T cell repertoires in cytomegalovirus infection. The antigens for these receptors are not known. TCRdb re-derived calls from the reads in MiXCR, one entry per CDR3 protein. This table has around 900,000 distinct CDR3 sequences, roughly 30% appearing once. Here the sequenced sample was cultured CD8+ T cells from PBMCs, taken from culture after CMV antigen stimulation. The receptors come from a human donor in good health (CMV status not recorded). Some clones in this sample may be carry-over from other donors' samples. CDR3s include the opening cysteine and the closing phenylalanine or tryptophan. The D gene is left open where the match is weak. Part of the rows lack a size; the others show once, few, many or a class for expanded clones.

TRBJ2-5	TRBV5-1	.	TRBD2	CASSPGTMQETQYF	TGCGCCAGCAGCCCTGGGACTATGCAAGAGACCCAGTACTTC
TRBJ1-2	TRBV7-2	many	TRBD1	CASSLWGQGPSYGYTF	TGTGCCAGCAGCTTATGGGGACAGGGCCCTAGCTATGGCTACACCTTC
TRBJ2-3	TRBV7-6	.	TRBD2	CASSLEVTGFSGSSTDTQYF	TGTGCCAGCAGCCTCGAGGTGACAGGATTTAGCGGGAGTTCCACAGATACGCAGTATTTT
TRBJ2-3	TRBV15	.	TRBD1	CATSRPPGQGTDTQYF	TGTGCCACCAGCAGACCGCCCGGACAGGGTACAGATACGCAGTATTTT
TRBJ2-6	TRBV7-9	few	.	CASSLKNHTLANVLTF	TGTGCCAGCAGCCTTAAAAACCACACCTTGGCCAACGTCCTGACTTTC
TRBJ2-1	TRBV7-6	many	.	CASSPGNYIYNEQFF	TGTGCCAGCAGCCCGGGGAACTACATCTACAATGAGCAGTTCTTC
TRBJ2-7	TRBV29-1	.	.	CSVGLTSYEQYF	TGCAGCGTTGGTCTAACCTCCTACGAGCAGTACTTC
TRBJ2-5	TRBV19	.	TRBD1	CASNPRDGTGPLTQYF	TGTGCCAGTAACCCACGTGACGGGACAGGGCCTTTGACCCAGTACTTC
TRBJ2-2	TRBV19	.	.	CASRRRGEIGELFF	TGTGCCAGTCGTCGCAGGGGAGAGATCGGGGAGCTGTTTTTT
TRBJ2-2	TRBV12-3/TRBV12-4	few	.	CASSLAPGANTGELFF	TGTGCCAGCAGTCTTGCTCCCGGGGCCAACACCGGGGAGCTGTTTTTT
TRBJ1-6	TRBV10-3	.	.	CAISESGDLSPLHF	TGTGCCATCAGTGAGTCGGGGGATTTGTCACCCCTCCACTTT
TRBJ2-1	TRBV6-2/TRBV6-3	few	.	CASGPLEPYNEQFF	TGTGCCAGCGGCCCTCTCGAGCCCTACAATGAGCAGTTCTTC
TRBJ1-1	TRBV12-3/TRBV12-4	many	.	CASSLHGTEAFF	TGTGCCAGCAGTTTGCATGGGACTGAAGCTTTCTTT
TRBJ2-3	TRBV20-1	.	.	CSARDRQYF	TGCAGTGCTAGAGATAGGCAGTATTTT
TRBJ2-1	TRBV15	few	.	CATSRESFNEQFF	TGTGCCACCAGCAGAGAAAGTTTCAATGAGCAGTTCTTC
TRBJ1-6	TRBV5-6	few	.	CASSHFGSPLHF	TGTGCCAGCAGCCACTTTGGTTCACCCCTCCACTTT
TRBJ2-7	TRBV12-3/TRBV12-4	.	TRBD1	CASTLGTGPYEQYF	TGTGCCAGCACCCTCGGGACAGGCCCCTACGAGCAGTACTTC
TRBJ2-1	TRBV6-5	few	.	CASTSGENYNEQFF	TGTGCCAGCACCAGCGGCGAAAACTACAATGAGCAGTTCTTC
TRBJ2-5	TRBV7-8	many	TRBD2	CASITSGGPQETQYF	TGTGCCAGCATCACTAGCGGGGGGCCACAAGAGACCCAGTACTTC
TRBJ1-1	TRBV27	few	TRBD1	CASRGQGTYTEAFF	TGTGCCAGCAGGGGACAGGGAACCTACACTGAAGCTTTCTTT
TRBJ2-6	TRBV7-9	many	TRBD1	CASSLASDRSSGANVLTF	TGTGCCAGCAGCTTAGCGTCGGACAGGAGCTCTGGGGCCAACGTCCTGACTTTC
TRBJ2-7	TRBV7-8	.	.	CASATTGQYYEQYF	TGTGCCAGCGCAACCACTGGCCAGTACTACGAGCAGTACTTC
TRBJ2-2	TRBV14	.	.	CASSQDHGFWNTGELFF	TGTGCCAGCAGCCAAGATCATGGGTTCTGGAACACCGGGGAGCTGTTTTTT
TRBJ1-1	TRBV28	few	.	CASRSKGGTEAFF	TGTGCCAGCAGATCTAAGGGGGGGACTGAAGCTTTCTTT
TRBJ1-1	TRBV5-5	.	.	CGSRTGTPEAFF	TGTGGCAGCAGGACCGGGACACCTGAAGCTTTCTTT
TRBJ1-1	TRBV4-1	few	.	CASSHPLDSLYTEAFF	TGCGCCAGCAGCCATCCTTTGGACAGTCTTTACACTGAAGCTTTCTTT
TRBJ2-7	TRBV10-3	.	.	CAIRASNEQYF	TGTGCCATCAGAGCCAGTAACGAGCAGTACTTC
TRBJ1-2	TRBV7-8	many	.	CASSPRTRSYGYTF	TGTGCCAGCAGCCCCAGGACAAGGTCCTATGGCTACACCTTC
TRBJ2-6	TRBV7-9	few	.	CASSFFRSGANVLTF	TGTGCCAGCAGCTTTTTCCGCTCTGGGGCCAACGTCCTGACTTTC
TRBJ2-2	TRBV6-2/TRBV6-3	many	.	CASSYTTVNTGELFF	TGTGCCAGCAGTTACACGACAGTTAACACCGGGGAGCTGTTTTTT
TRBJ2-5	TRBV24-1	.	.	CATSDFLDSQETQYF	TGTGCCACCAGTGATTTCTTGGACAGCCAAGAGACCCAGTACTTC
TRBJ1-2	TRBV6-2/TRBV6-3	.	.	CASSYSIAGTATGGYTF	TGTGCCAGCAGTTACTCTATCGCCGGGACGGCGACAGGTGGCTACACCTTC
TRBJ2-7	TRBV12-3/TRBV12-4	.	TRBD2	CASSGGDGGAYEQYF	TGTGCCAGCAGCGGTGGGGACGGGGGGGCCTACGAGCAGTACTTC
TRBJ1-2	TRBV6-6	many	.	CASSRQKWDNYGYTF	TGTGCCAGCAGTCGACAAAAATGGGACAACTATGGCTACACCTTC
TRBJ2-1	TRBV7-9	.	.	CASSLASGAYEQFF	TGTGCCAGCAGCTTAGCGTCTGGGGCCTATGAGCAGTTCTTC
TRBJ2-2	TRBV4-2	many	TRBD2	CASSQDRGGSGELFF	TGTGCCAGCAGCCAAGATCGGGGGGGGTCCGGGGAGCTGTTTTTT
TRBJ1-2	TRBV6-5	few	.	CASSYEGRSFAF	TGTGCCAGCAGTTACGAGGGACGGTCCTTCGCCTTC
TRBJ1-1	TRBV10-3	.	.	CAISEGGTEAFF	TGTGCCATCAGTGAAGGGGGCACTGAAGCTTTCTTT
TRBJ1-1	TRBV7-9	once	.	CASSPPTGRVGTKAFF	TGTGCCAGCAGCCCACCGACTGGCAGGGTAGGCACTAAAGCTTTCTTT
TRBJ2-7	TRBV10-3	.	.	CAITPDLSRYEQYF	TGTGCCATCACCCCGGACCTTTCCCGCTACGAGCAGTACTTC
TRBJ2-2	TRBV5-6	.	.	CASSYGRPAGELFF	TGTGCCAGCAGTTATGGACGGCCAGCCGGGGAGCTGTTTTTT
TRBJ2-1	TRBV27	few	TRBD1	CASSLLPGQGMNEQFF	TGTGCCAGCAGTTTGCTCCCGGGACAGGGGATGAATGAGCAGTTCTTC
TRBJ2-5	TRBV7-9	few	.	CASSSAGGLDGRETQYF	TGTGCCAGCAGCTCGGCTGGGGGACTTGACGGGAGAGAGACCCAGTACTTC
TRBJ1-5	TRBV6-6	few	.	CASSYIQGKNQPQHF	TGTGCCAGCAGTTACATCCAGGGGAAGAATCAGCCCCAGCATTTT
TRBJ1-5	TRBV2	.	TRBD1	CASSRGRGSQPQHF	TGTGCCAGCAGCAGGGGGCGCGGATCTCAGCCCCAGCATTTT
TRBJ2-1	TRBV5-8	few	TRBD2	CASSTPSGGVNEQFF	TGTGCCAGCAGCACCCCTAGCGGGGGGGTAAATGAGCAGTTCTTC
TRBJ1-2	TRBV29-1	many	.	CSAFDPSGANYGYTF	TGCAGCGCCTTCGATCCAAGTGGGGCTAACTATGGCTACACCTTC
TRBJ1-1	TRBV4-1	.	.	CASSHFAAAEAFF	TGCGCCAGCAGCCACTTCGCCGCGGCTGAAGCTTTCTTT
TRBJ1-6	TRBV7-2	many	.	CASSRRGQNNSPLHF	TGTGCCAGCAGTCGCAGGGGCCAAAATAATTCACCCCTCCACTTT
TRBJ2-2	TRBV6-2/TRBV6-3	few	.	CASSPDRRDWELFF	TGTGCCAGCAGTCCCGACAGGAGAGACTGGGAGCTGTTTTTT
TRBJ2-3	TRBV6-1	.	.	CASGGPNTQYF	TGTGCCAGCGGGGGGCCTAATACGCAGTATTTT
TRBJ2-2	TRBV19	.	.	CASRSGGAGELFF	TGTGCCAGTCGTAGCGGCGGGGCCGGGGAGCTGTTTTTT
TRBJ2-1	TRBV7-2	many	.	CASSSKADEQFF	TGTGCCAGCAGCTCCAAAGCGGATGAGCAGTTCTTC
TRBJ2-7	TRBV19	.	.	CASSSTGEQYF	TGTGCCAGTAGCTCGACGGGCGAGCAGTACTTC
TRBJ1-1	TRBV18	.	TRBD1	CASSPFRDRGLGTEAFF	TGTGCCAGCTCACCGTTCCGGGACAGGGGGCTCGGCACTGAAGCTTTCTTT